The 2 T cell receptor beta chains presented below share a single source sample, sequenced in a study of T cell responses to AZD1222 COVID-19 vaccine (dated by TCRdb to the early 2020s). In light of the paper, this sample's time point label describes: about 28 days (+/-7) after the second vaccine dose. The library was made by the immunoSEQ multiplex PCR assay. TCRdb carries this immuneACCESS record with in-frame sequences only. Its versions omit some clonotypes, under half of them owing to an unresolved V gene in the studies checked, with the rest unexplained. The sample yields nearly 110,000 clones; 90% to 95% were counted once. The ten top clones hold roughly 6.2% of the sample. The sequenced sample was peripheral blood, obtained 28 days after the second AZD1222 dose. These receptors came from an adult who received the AZD1222 COVID-19 vaccine.

The genes are TRBV24-1 and TRBJ1-5, with no clear D. Germline loops: CDR1 KGHDR, CDR2 SFDVKD. The CDR3 is made up of 14 amino acids. The germline V and J ends were trimmed by 0 bases and 9 bases, with 11 bases remaining between them. CDR3 in DNA: TGTGCCACCAGTGATTTGACTCTTTCGGGGCCCCAGCATTTT. This encodes CATSDLTLSGPQHF.

The J gene is TRBJ2-6, the V gene TRBV6-4, with D perhaps TRBD2 (6 bases). This CDR3 has 15 amino acids. Trimming stripped 4 bases from V and 4 bases from J, with 11 bases between. Germline V gives CDR1 MRHNA, CDR2 SNTAGT. The CDR3, as DNA: TGTGCCAGCAGTGCGGAGGGGCTAGGGGCCAACGTCCTGACTTTC. Protein: CASSAEGLGANVLTF.